This is a list of T cell receptor beta chains from one sample in a study of control samples from healthy donors and cancer patients. Profiled with immunoSEQ multiplex PCR; TCRdb holds only in-frame clones, not every one. The data hold 350,000 to 450,000 clones, with 90% observed a single time. Sequences were obtained from PBMCs. The origin of the receptors is a middle-aged man with head and neck cancer. Each CDR3 is given with its conserved first and last residue. The D gene is left open where the match is weak. Clone sizes are given selectively: once, few, many, or a class where the clone is expanded.

v_gene,j_gene,len,abundance,d_gene,CDR3nt,CDR3aa
TRBV2,TRBJ1-5,13,-,-,TGTGCCAGTAGAGGGGGGGGGCTTCAGCCCCAGCATTTT,CASRGGGLQPQHF
TRBV11-1,TRBJ2-7,15,-,-,TGTGCCAGCAGTCGTCGGGACACCAGCTCCTACGAGCAGTACTTC,CASSRRDTSSYEQYF
TRBV5-1,TRBJ1-4,16,-,TRBD1,TGCGCCAGCAGCTCGATCCCTACAGGGGTGAATGAAAAACTGTTTTTT,CASSSIPTGVNEKLFF
TRBV10-1,TRBJ2-7,14,-,TRBD1,TGCGCCAGGGGTTCAGACAGGGTTTACTACGAGCAGTACTTC,CARGSDRVYYEQYF
TRBV11-3,TRBJ2-7,13,-,-,TGTGCCAGCAGCTTAGAGCCCCCCAACGAGCAGTACTTC,CASSLEPPNEQYF
TRBV28,TRBJ2-7,14,-,TRBD2,TGTGCCAGCAGTTTCACTAGCGGGGGGTACGAGCAGTACTTC,CASSFTSGGYEQYF
TRBV25-1,TRBJ1-1,11,-,-,TGTGCCAGCAGTGTGGGCACTGAAGCTTTCTTT,CASSVGTEAFF
TRBV11-2,TRBJ1-4,15,-,-,TGTGCCAGCAGCTTAGATTTGTCGGGGGCTGAAAAACTGTTTTTT,CASSLDLSGAEKLFF
TRBV15,TRBJ1-2,14,-,-,TGTGCCACCAGCAGAGCGGCGGGAGGCTATGGCTACACCTTC,CATSRAAGGYGYTF
TRBV5-5,TRBJ2-1,15,once,-,TGTGCCAGCAGCTTTGGAACCCGCCCCTACAATGAGCAGTTCTTC,CASSFGTRPYNEQFF
TRBV6-2/TRBV6-3,TRBJ2-1,17,-,TRBD2,TGTGCCAGCAGTTATCTTAGCGGGGGTGTCGGAGGCAATGAGCAGTTCTTC,CASSYLSGGVGGNEQFF
TRBV2,TRBJ1-5,13,-,-,TGTGCCAGCAGTGGACAGAGCAATCAGCCCCAGCATTTT,CASSGQSNQPQHF
TRBV27,TRBJ2-5,15,-,TRBD1,TGTGCCAGCAGTTGGGGACAGGGGGCGGGGGAGACCCAGTACTTC,CASSWGQGAGETQYF
TRBV2,TRBJ1-5,15,once,-,TGTGCCAGCAGTGAGTGGGGCACGGGCAATCAGCCCCAGCATTTT,CASSEWGTGNQPQHF
TRBV28,TRBJ2-1,13,-,-,TGTGCCAGCAGTCCCCCCACCCGTAATGAGCAGTTCTTC,CASSPPTRNEQFF
TRBV3-1/TRBV3-2,TRBJ2-2,15,few,-,TGTGCCAGCTCCCCTACCCCGTCGTCGGCCGGGGAGCTGTTTTTT,CASSPTPSSAGELFF
TRBV19,TRBJ1-5,14,-,TRBD1,TGTGCCAGTAGTCCGACAGGGAGCAATCAGCCCCAGCATTTT,CASSPTGSNQPQHF
TRBV12-5,TRBJ2-3,17,-,TRBD1,TGTGCTAGTGGTGGAGAAGACAGGGTCTTTAAAACAGATACGCAGTATTTT,CASGGEDRVFKTDTQYF
TRBV29-1,TRBJ2-3,15,-,TRBD1,TGCAGCGTCCGTAACCGGGACAGGGGCCCAGATACGCAGTATTTT,CSVRNRDRGPDTQYF
TRBV7-9,TRBJ2-2,12,-,-,TGTGCCAGCAGCCGGACCGACGGGGAGCTGTTTTTT,CASSRTDGELFF
TRBV11-2,TRBJ2-3,15,once,-,TGTGCCAGCAGCTTGCCCGACCTTACCACAGATACGCAGTATTTT,CASSLPDLTTDTQYF
TRBV25-1,TRBJ2-1,14,-,TRBD2,TGTGCCAGCAGTGGAGCGGGGGCCTACAATGAGCAGTTCTTC,CASSGAGAYNEQFF
TRBV6-5,TRBJ1-1,15,-,TRBD1,TGTGCCAGCAGACCAACAGGGGACAGGGCGGCTGAAGCTTTCTTT,CASRPTGDRAAEAFF
TRBV11-3,TRBJ2-2,14,-,TRBD1,TGTGCCAGCAGCCCGTACAGGGGGGCCGGGGAGCTGTTTTTT,CASSPYRGAGELFF
TRBV11-2,TRBJ1-5,15,-,-,TGTGCCAGCAGCTTACGGCAGACGAGCAATCAGCCCCAGCATTTT,CASSLRQTSNQPQHF
TRBV18,TRBJ2-1,16,-,TRBD2,TGTGCCAGCTCGCATACTAGCGGGGGGGGAAACAATGAGCAGTTCTTC,CASSHTSGGGNNEQFF
TRBV7-3,TRBJ2-1,14,-,TRBD2,TGTGCCAGCAGCACCGGACTAGCTTCCGATGAGCAGTTCTTC,CASSTGLASDEQFF
TRBV7-9,TRBJ2-7,15,once,-,TGTGCCAGCAGCTTAATTAACCAGGGCGGACGCGAGCAGTACTTC,CASSLINQGGREQYF
TRBV28,TRBJ1-6,15,-,-,TGTGCCAGCAGTTGGCGGGGACATCAGAATTCACCCCTCCACTTT,CASSWRGHQNSPLHF
TRBV28,TRBJ1-5,17,-,-,TGTGCCAGCAGTTCCGCTGACGGACAGTATAGCAATCAGCCCCAGCATTTT,CASSSADGQYSNQPQHF
TRBV4-1,TRBJ2-1,17,-,-,TGCGCCAGCAGCCAAGAGGGTAGCGGATTAGATTACAATGAGCAGTTCTTC,CASSQEGSGLDYNEQFF
TRBV9,TRBJ2-3,19,-,TRBD2,TGTGCCAGCAGCGCGGGGGAGGGCAGGAATTCTTTAAGCACAGATACGCAGTATTTT,CASSAGEGRNSLSTDTQYF
TRBV7-9,TRBJ2-2,13,-,-,TGTGCCAGCATCCTTCTAGCGACCGGGGAGCTGTTTTTT,CASILLATGELFF
TRBV19,TRBJ2-7,13,-,-,TGTGCCAGTAGTTTTGATCATTGGGACGAGCAGTACTTC,CASSFDHWDEQYF
TRBV7-7,TRBJ2-5,14,-,-,TGTGCTAGCAGCTTCTTTCGTGACGAGAAGACCCAGTACTTC,CASSFFRDEKTQYF
TRBV7-3,TRBJ2-7,12,-,-,TGTGCCGAATCGACAGGACCCTACGAGCAGTACTTC,CAESTGPYEQYF
TRBV10-1,TRBJ2-3,15,-,-,TGCGCCAGCAGTGACCCGTCTGCTGGTGCTGATACGCAGTATTTT,CASSDPSAGADTQYF
TRBV27,TRBJ1-1,16,-,-,TGTGCCAGCAGTTCGGACAGCAGGGAAAGGAACACTGAAGCTTTCTTT,CASSSDSRERNTEAFF
TRBV6-1,TRBJ1-6,15,once,-,TGTGCCAGCAGTGAGGGGGGACTGGGGAATTCACCCCTCCACTTT,CASSEGGLGNSPLHF
TRBV27,TRBJ2-2,17,-,TRBD1,TGTGCCAGCAGTTTATCCGGGGGACAGGGGACTACCGGGGAGCTGTTTTTT,CASSLSGGQGTTGELFF
TRBV4-3,TRBJ1-4,16,-,-,TGCGCCAGCAGCCAGGGGGCCGCCGGAACTAATGAAAAACTGTTTTTT,CASSQGAAGTNEKLFF
TRBV27,TRBJ1-1,15,-,TRBD1,TGTGCCAGCAGTTGGGACAGGGGGAGGGATACTGAAGCTTTCTTT,CASSWDRGRDTEAFF
TRBV19,TRBJ2-7,17,-,TRBD1,TGTGCCAGTAGTCACCGGGACGGCCAGGGGGCTGGGTACGAGCAGTACTTC,CASSHRDGQGAGYEQYF
TRBV19,TRBJ2-1,13,once,TRBD2,TGTGCCAGTAGTAAGGTATCTAGCGGGGAGCAGTTCTTC,CASSKVSSGEQFF
TRBV5-5,TRBJ1-1,13,-,TRBD1,TGTGCCAGCAGCTTGGACAGGGGCACTGAAGCTTTCTTT,CASSLDRGTEAFF
TRBV25-1,TRBJ1-1,13,-,-,TGTGCCAGCAGCCTGAGTACGAACACTGAAGCTTTCTTT,CASSLSTNTEAFF
TRBV28,TRBJ1-2,13,few,TRBD1,TGTGCCAGCAGTCCGGGACAGGGGACTGGCTACACCTTC,CASSPGQGTGYTF
TRBV6-6,TRBJ1-1,16,few,TRBD1,TGTGCCAGCAGTTACGGGGCAGGGGGCTCTAACACTGAAGCTTTCTTT,CASSYGAGGSNTEAFF
TRBV18,TRBJ2-2,14,few,-,TGTGCCAGCTCACCAGGGGCCAACACCGGGGAGCTGTTTTTT,CASSPGANTGELFF